What follows describes a single TCR beta chain. This sample is part of a study of blood T cell repertoires in COVID-19. As for the study in general: The United States, Italy and Spain were the sources of the acute and convalescent COVID-19 samples. T cells, B-cell-depleted T cells, or PBMCs provided the cDNA or gDNA that served as material.

In the authors' methods: Estimation of nucleated cell counts relied on the amplification of reference gene primers. Repertoires were generated with immunoSEQ multiplex PCR, while TCRdb's copy carries only in-frame clones and drops some. The D gene and trimming were derived from the DNA, and the V and J assignments and clone size from that table. The sample yields about 140,000 clones, more than 85% seen once. V lost 4 bases, J lost 3 bases, and 5 bases stayed unmatched. The CDR3 runs to 15 residues. This clonotype was obtained from a human donor in a cohort sampled during active COVID-19. This rearrangement joins TRBV5-3 to TRBJ2-2; 8 bases fit TRBD1. TRBV5-3 is an open reading frame, and its role is uncertain. The source material was peripheral blood. CDR3 sequence (DNA): TGTGCCAGAAGCCTGGACAGGGTTGACACCGGGGAGCTGTTTTTT. Protein: CARSLDRVDTGELFF.